These 27 T cell receptor beta chains share one sample of origin, sequenced in a study of Ad26.COV2.S vaccination and SARS-CoV-2 variants. The data were produced by immunoSEQ multiplex PCR, yet TCRdb's version contains in-frame clones alone and is incomplete. This sample has about 330,000 clones; under 90% occur once, and the top ten carry roughly 6%. Treatment defined: some 20 received Ad26.COV2.S at low or high dose, single or two shots; five or six received placebo; per-sample allocation not given. The samples date from day 63 after the first vaccine or placebo injection. The sequences come from peripheral blood, collected in a trial of Ad26.COV2.S vaccine versus placebo. The receptors come from a person between 18 and 59 years old who received the Ad26.COV2.S COVID-19 vaccine or a placebo.

The CDR3 loop is CASRGTSGSQEQFF. In DNA form, the CDR3 reads TGTGCCAGCAGAGGGACTAGCGGTAGCCAAGAGCAGTTCTTC. The gene calls are TRBV6-6 and TRBJ2-1; TRBD2 matches at 11 bases. The junction had 8 bases not matched to a gene; V was cut back by 6 bases and J by 10 bases. The CDR3 has 14 residues. The germline V gene has CDR1 MNHNY and CDR2 SVGAGI (reference sequence).

The chain has TRBV27 and TRBJ2-2; 7 bases are shared with TRBD1. This CDR3 region has 14 residues. Germline loops: CDR1 MNHEY, CDR2 SMNVEV (reference sequence). After removal of 5 bases from V and 4 bases from J, the junction contained 4 bases not matched to a gene. Here the CDR3 reads CASSLGGGTGELFF. DNA of the CDR3: TGTGCCAGCAGTCTAGGGGGCGGCACCGGGGAGCTGTTTTTT.

V is TRBV5-1 and J is TRBJ2-3; D remains ambiguous. Germline V gene sequence: CDR1 SGHRS, CDR2 YFSETQ. V was cut by 4 bases and J by 5 bases, with 11 bases left in between. There are 13 residues in the CDR3. In DNA form, the CDR3 reads TGCGCCAGCAGCCCCCGGCAAGGAGATACGCAGTATTTT. It codes for CASSPRQGDTQYF. Full variable domain (remainder filled in from reference TRBV5-1 and TRBJ2-3): KAGVTQTPRYLIKTRGQQVTLSCSPISGHRSVSWYQQTPGQGLQFLFEYFSETQRNKGNFPGRFSGRQFSNSRSEMNVSTLELGDSALYLCASSPRQGDTQYFGPGTRLTVL.

A single count supports this clone. This sequence joins TRBV28 and TRBJ1-6; D perhaps matches TRBD1 (6 bases). In germline, CDR1 is MDHEN, CDR2 SYDVKM. CDR3 size: 16 residues. V was cut by 2 bases and J by 9 bases, with 17 bases left in between. The CDR3 spells CASSLTRRIRGSPLHF. CDR3 sequence (DNA): TGTGCCAGCAGTTTAACCCGCAGGATCAGGGGTTCACCCCTCCACTTT.

The V and J genes are TRBV27 and TRBJ1-1; a weak D match, TRBD1 (5 bases). Between the trimmed V and J ends, which lost 8 bases and 5 bases, there was a span of 12 bases. The CDR3 is made up of 12 amino acids. Germline V CDR1 and CDR2: MNHEY, SMNVEV (reference sequence). As DNA, the CDR3 is TGTGCCAGCCGGGACGGCTTTACTGAAGCTTTCTTT. Translation gives CASRDGFTEAFF.

V and J are TRBV7-9 and TRBJ1-2; 7 bases are shared with TRBD1. The germline CDR1 and CDR2 sequences are SEHNR and FQNEAQ (reference sequence). V shed 0 bases and J 4 bases; nucleotides not matched to a gene: 2. This CDR3 region has 14 residues. The CDR3 reads CASSLADRRYGYTF. The CDR3 bases are TGTGCCAGCAGCTTAGCGGACAGGCGCTATGGCTACACCTTC.

V gene TRBV4-3 combines with J gene TRBJ2-1; 10 nucleotides align to TRBD2. With 0 bases clipped from V and 8 bases from J, the junction kept 7 bases outside the gene matches. CDR1 and CDR2 (germline): LGHNA, YSLEER. This CDR3 is built from 16 residues. In nucleotides, the CDR3 is TGCGCCAGCAGCCAAGATCAGCGGGGGGGCCGGGATGAGCAGTTCTTC. It is translated as CASSQDQRGGRDEQFF.

This sequence joins TRBV7-2 and TRBJ2-3, with D possibly being TRBD2 (6 bases). The CDR3 sequence is 15 residues long. V lost 5 bases and J lost 2, with 14 bases in between. CDR1 is SGHTA and CDR2 is FQGNSA in the germline V gene. In nucleotides, the CDR3 is TGTGCCAGCAGCCCTCAGGGACTCAACACAGATACGCAGTATTTT. It yields the protein CASSPQGLNTDTQYF. The variable domain in full, with the rest retrieved from reference TRBV7-2 and TRBJ2-3, is GAGVSQSPSNKVTEKGKDVELRCDPISGHTALYWYRQSLGQGLEFLIYFQGNSAPDKSGLPSDRFSAERTGGSVSTLTIQRTQQEDSAVYLCASSPQGLNTDTQYFGPGTRLTVL.

There are a few counts of this clone. V usage is TRBV5-6 and J usage is TRBJ2-1, with D possibly matching TRBD2 (6 bases). The V end was cut by 0 bases, the J end by 0 bases, with 16 bases between. Looked up from germline, CDR1 is SGHDT and CDR2 is YYEEEE. This CDR3 is built from 18 residues. CDR3 region: CASSLAGLIFSSYNEQFF. DNA of the CDR3: TGTGCCAGCAGCTTGGCGGGACTCATCTTCAGCTCCTACAATGAGCAGTTCTTC.

This chain uses TRBV4-1 with TRBJ1-1, with 8 bases that match TRBD1. Unmatched junction bases numbered 9, after V lost 5 bases and J lost 4 bases. In germline, CDR1 is MGHRA, CDR2 YSYEKL. The CDR3 sequence is 15 residues long. The CDR3 protein is CASSYSGTGITEAFF. DNA of the CDR3: TGCGCCAGCAGCTATTCCGGGACAGGAATCACTGAAGCTTTCTTT.

This clone was picked up one time. The chain links TRBV7-2 to TRBJ2-7; 11 bases match TRBD2. The trim removed 1 base at V and 0 bases at J, leaving 5 bases unmatched. Looked up from germline, CDR1 is SGHTA and CDR2 is FQGNSA. The CDR3 is 17 amino acids. The CDR3 loop is CASSLGSGGASSYEQYF. For the CDR3, the DNA is TGTGCCAGCAGCTTAGGTAGCGGGGGGGCGAGCTCCTACGAGCAGTACTTC.

The CDR3 is CASSSGQATDTQYF. DNA for the CDR3: TGTGCCAGCAGCTCGGGACAGGCCACAGATACGCAGTATTTT. The V and J genes are TRBV27 and TRBJ2-3; 8 bases agree with TRBD1. The CDR3 is 14 residues long. Germline CDR1 and CDR2: MNHEY and SMNVEV (reference sequence). J lost 2 bases, V lost 6 bases, and 4 bases had no gene match.

This clone was recorded once. This chain joins TRBV28 and TRBJ2-7; 8 bases align to TRBD2. After removal of 3 bases from V and 6 bases from J, the junction contained 1 base not matched to a gene. Per germline, CDR1 MDHEN and CDR2 SYDVKM. This CDR3 spans 12 amino acids. The CDR3 sequence is CASSFLAGEQYV. In nucleotides, the CDR3 is TGTGCCAGCAGTTTTCTAGCGGGCGAGCAGTACGTC.

The V call is TRBV4-3, the J call TRBJ2-1; D is unclear. V was clipped by 1 base and J by 6 bases, with 10 bases between them. CDR1 and CDR2 (germline): LGHNA, YSLEER. The CDR3 is 14 amino acids. The CDR3 here is CASSQVMSFNEQFF. The CDR3 DNA follows: TGCGCCAGCAGCCAAGTTATGTCGTTCAATGAGCAGTTCTTC.

The J gene is TRBJ1-1, the V gene TRBV7-8; 10 bases align to TRBD1. The CDR3 extends over 16 amino acids. CDR1 and CDR2 (germline): SGHVS, FQNEAQ. V dropped 1 base and J dropped 4; count of bases not matched to a gene: 6. CDR3 DNA sequence: TGTGCCAGCAGCTTAGAGTACAGGACAGGGGGCACTGAAGCTTTCTTT. This encodes CASSLEYRTGGTEAFF.

This clone occurred many times. V and J are TRBV4-1 and TRBJ2-7, with D hard to call. CDR3 length: 11 amino acids. The V end was cut by 2 bases, the J end by 6 bases, with 5 bases between. Germline-derived CDR1 and CDR2 are MGHRA and YSYEKL. DNA for the CDR3: TGCGCCAGCAGCCAATTTAGCGAGCAGTACTTC. This gives the protein CASSQFSEQYF.

The sample holds a few counts of this clone. CDR3 nucleotides: TGTGCCAGCAGCTTAGAAGGGGGTACTCAGTTCTTC. It specifies CASSLEGGTQFF. The V and J genes are TRBV13 and TRBJ2-1; tentative D call: TRBD1 (6 bases). Per germline, CDR1 PRHDT and CDR2 FYEKMQ (reference sequence). Trimming shortened V by 1 base and J by 13 bases, and 11 bases separated the two germline ends. The CDR3 extends over 12 amino acids.

The J gene is TRBJ2-7, the V gene TRBV27, with D perhaps matching TRBD1 or TRBD2 (5 bases each). Trimming shortened V by 5 bases and J by 2 bases, and 13 bases separated the two germline ends. There are 14 residues in the CDR3. CDR1 and CDR2 from the germline V gene are MNHEY and SMNVEV (reference sequence). This CDR3 reads CASSKERGAYEQYF. CDR3 DNA sequence: TGTGCCAGCAGTAAGGAGAGGGGCGCCTACGAGCAGTACTTC.

The rearrangement links TRBV27 to TRBJ2-1; D not resolved. The CDR3 covers 13 residues. Germline lookup yields CDR1 MNHEY and CDR2 SMNVEV (reference sequence). Trimming shortened V by 2 bases and J by 9 bases, and 11 bases separated the two germline ends. CDR3 amino acids: CASSLGPILEQFF. CDR3 sequence (DNA): TGTGCCAGCAGTTTAGGTCCGATACTTGAGCAGTTCTTC.

V usage is TRBV12-5 and J usage is TRBJ1-1; D remains ambiguous. CDR3 length equals 15 residues. In germline, CDR1 is LGHNT, CDR2 FRNRAP. V lost 3 bases, J lost 4 bases, and 15 bases lay in between. CDR3 nucleotide sequence: TGTGCTAGTGGTTTTGGACCCCCATTAAGCACTGAAGCTTTCTTT. It specifies CASGFGPPLSTEAFF.

V gene TRBV7-9 combines with J gene TRBJ2-1; D call uncertain. Germline V gene sequence: CDR1 SEHNR, CDR2 FQNEAQ (reference sequence). The CDR3 sequence is 15 residues long. V was shortened by 0 bases and J by 6 bases, with 12 bases between the two germline ends. The CDR3 sequence: CASSLASTLSNEQFF. CDR3 in DNA: TGTGCCAGCAGCTTAGCTAGTACTCTATCCAATGAGCAGTTCTTC. Full variable domain (rest looked up from reference TRBV7-9 and TRBJ2-1): DTGVSQNPRHKITKRGQNVTFRCDPISEHNRLYWYRQTLGQGPEFLTYFQNEAQLEKSRLLSDRFSAERPKGSFSTLEIQRTEQGDSAMYLCASSLASTLSNEQFFGPGTRLTVL.

This rearrangement joins TRBV6-5 to TRBJ1-3; perhaps TRBD1 as D (6 bases). V lost 5 bases and J lost 4, with 15 bases in between. CDR3 length: 15 residues. CDR1 MNHEY and CDR2 SVGAGI come from the germline V gene. DNA for the CDR3: TGTGCCAGCAGTACAGGGACATTCGCGGGAAACACCATATATTTT. Encoded protein: CASSTGTFAGNTIYF.

The chain employs TRBV19 and TRBJ1-1, with a tentative D call TRBD1 (6 bases). This CDR3 is 16 amino acids long. Germline values: CDR1 LNHDA, CDR2 SQIVND (reference sequence). The V and J ends lost 11 bases and 3 bases respectively, with 25 bases between them. The CDR3 nucleotides are TGTGCCTCTAGGGATGGGGGATACTACAGGGACACTGAAGCTTTCTTT. This codes for CASRDGGYYRDTEAFF.

CDR3 bases: TGTGCCAGCAGCCTAAGTAGTCCCCAGTGGGCGCAGTATTTT. Encoded protein: CASSLSSPQWAQYF. This chain uses TRBV5-8 with TRBJ2-3; D remains ambiguous. The CDR3 runs to 14 residues. V lost 4 bases to trimming and J lost 10 bases, with 19 bases between them. Germline V CDR1 and CDR2: SGHTS, YDEGEE.

The V gene is TRBV18, the J gene TRBJ2-7; 11 bases line up with TRBD1. In germline, CDR1 is KGHSH, CDR2 LQKENI. The V gene end was trimmed by 6 bases and the J gene end by 5 bases; junction bases not matched to a gene: 15. The CDR3 has 17 residues. CDR3 sequence: CASSRSGSGQGANEQYF. The CDR3 DNA reads TGTGCCAGCTCCCGCTCGGGGTCAGGACAGGGGGCAAACGAGCAGTACTTC.

This clone was seen a single time. This chain uses TRBV27 with TRBJ2-7; the match to TRBD2 covers 10 bases. This CDR3 contains 18 residues. Unmatched junction bases numbered 18, after V lost 3 bases and J lost 7 bases. Germline V gene lookup returns CDR1 MNHEY and CDR2 SMNVEV (reference sequence). CDR3 bases: TGTGCCAGCAGTTTCCGGCCCTCCCTAGCGGGGGTTTCTCATGAGCAGTACTTC. This gives the protein CASSFRPSLAGVSHEQYF.

The chain links TRBV7-2 to TRBJ1-1, with D possibly matching TRBD1 (6 bases). V was pared by 2 bases and J by 7 bases, with 8 bases between. The CDR3 spans 12 residues. CDR1 SGHTA and CDR2 FQGNSA come from the germline V gene. The CDR3, as DNA: TGTGCCAGCAGCTTATCACAGGGTGAAGCTTTCTTT. The encoded protein is CASSLSQGEAFF.